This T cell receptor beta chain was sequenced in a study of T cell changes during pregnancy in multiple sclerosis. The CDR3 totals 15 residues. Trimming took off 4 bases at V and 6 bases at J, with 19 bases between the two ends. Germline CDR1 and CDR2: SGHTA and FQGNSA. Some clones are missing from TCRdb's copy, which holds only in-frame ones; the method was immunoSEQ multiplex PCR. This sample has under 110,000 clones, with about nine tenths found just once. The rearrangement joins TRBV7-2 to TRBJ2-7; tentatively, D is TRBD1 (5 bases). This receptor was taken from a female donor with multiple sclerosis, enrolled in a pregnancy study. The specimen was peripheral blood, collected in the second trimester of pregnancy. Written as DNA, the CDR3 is TGTGCCAGCAGCTCATCATCAACAGGTTCGGTCGAGCAGTACTTC. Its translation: CASSSSSTGSVEQYF. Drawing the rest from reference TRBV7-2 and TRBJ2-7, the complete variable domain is GAGVSQSPSNKVTEKGKDVELRCDPISGHTALYWYRQSLGQGLEFLIYFQGNSAPDKSGLPSDRFSAERTGGSVSTLTIQRTQQEDSAVYLCASSSSSTGSVEQYFGPGTRLTVT.